A selection of T cell receptor beta chains follows, all from one sample in a study of shared clonotypes between healthy human individuals. Sequencing used immunoSEQ multiplex PCR; TCRdb keeps in-frame clones, though not all of them. The table lists some 2,500,000 clones, roughly 93% of them singletons. What was sequenced was naive CD4+ T cells from PBMCs. These receptors were obtained from a man in his late teens or twenties in good health. Some clones in this sample may be carry-over from other donors' samples. Both conserved end residues are part of each CDR3. Each record gives: D gene, J gene, clone size, V gene, CDR3 DNA, CDR3 protein. D genes are given only for firm matches. Not all rows give a size; the values are once, few, many and, for expanded clones, a class.

>.|TRBJ1-2|.|TRBV28
TGTGCCAGCAGTTCCCCTTTCGGGGGTAACTATGGCTACACCTTC
CASSSPFGGNYGYTF
>.|TRBJ2-1|.|TRBV7-9
TGTGCCAGCAGCTTACAGTACAATGAGCAGTTCTTC
CASSLQYNEQFF
>TRBD2|TRBJ2-4|.|TRBV11-2
TGTGCCAGCAGCTCAAATGGGGGGGATGGAGCCAAAAACATTCAGTACTTC
CASSSNGGDGAKNIQYF
>TRBD1|TRBJ2-7|.|TRBV7-9
TGTGCCAGCAGCTTACGGGACAGGACTAAGGAGCAGTACTTC
CASSLRDRTKEQYF
>.|TRBJ1-4|.|TRBV19
TGTGCCAGTAGTAGGCGCAGGACGAATGAAAAACTGTTTTTT
CASSRRRTNEKLFF
>.|TRBJ2-1|.|TRBV28
TGTGCCAGCAGTCCCGGGGGGCGCGGTTCCTACAATGAGCAGTTCTTC
CASSPGGRGSYNEQFF
>.|TRBJ1-1|few|TRBV7-9
TGTGCCAGCAGCCTTTGGGGTGAAGCTTTCTTT
CASSLWGEAFF
>.|TRBJ1-5|once|TRBV19
TGTGCCAGTAGTATAGAGCGGTCCAATCAGCCCCAGCATTTT
CASSIERSNQPQHF
>TRBD2|TRBJ2-2|.|TRBV7-3
TGTGCCAGCAGCTTATTGGGTAGCGGGAGCGCCGCCGGGGAGCTGTTTTTT
CASSLLGSGSAAGELFF
>TRBD1|TRBJ2-1|.|TRBV6-5
TGTGCCAGCAGTTACGCCCCCGGGACAGGGTACAATGAGCAGTTCTTC
CASSYAPGTGYNEQFF
>.|TRBJ1-2|.|TRBV6-5
TGTGCCAGCAGTGACAGGAACTATGGCTACACCTTC
CASSDRNYGYTF
>TRBD2|TRBJ2-1|.|TRBV4-1
TGCGCCAGCAGCCAAACCGGGACTATAAAAGAGCAGTTCTTC
CASSQTGTIKEQFF
>.|TRBJ1-3|.|TRBV5-1
TGCGCCAGCAGCGCCGCAGGGGCTGGAAACACCATATATTTT
CASSAAGAGNTIYF
>.|TRBJ2-6|once|TRBV7-2
TGTGCCAGCAGCTTAACCAGCTCTGGGGCCAACGTCCTGACTTTC
CASSLTSSGANVLTF
>.|TRBJ2-3|.|TRBV2
TGTGCCAGCAGACCAGGATCCGGAGCAGATACGCAGTATTTT
CASRPGSGADTQYF
>.|TRBJ2-7|.|TRBV5-6
TGTGCCAGCAGCTTCGTAGGGGCTAGGGGCTACGAGCAGTACTTC
CASSFVGARGYEQYF
>TRBD2|TRBJ2-5|.|TRBV4-2
TGTGCCAGCAGCCAGGGGACTAGCGGGAGAGATGAGACCCAGTACTTC
CASSQGTSGRDETQYF
>.|TRBJ1-1|.|TRBV5-1
TGCGCCAGCGGACGAGGTGGGGGCACTTTCATGAACACTGAAGCTTTCTTT
CASGRGGGTFMNTEAFF
>.|TRBJ2-7|.|TRBV28
TGTGCCAGCAATACCCGAGGGTCCTCCTACGAGCAGTACTTC
CASNTRGSSYEQYF
>TRBD1|TRBJ1-2|.|TRBV30
TGTGCCTGGAGTGCCGGGACAGACTATGGCTACACCTTC
CAWSAGTDYGYTF
>.|TRBJ2-7|.|TRBV9
TGTGCCAGCACAGTAAGTGGGGACTCTTCCTACGAGCAGTACTTC
CASTVSGDSSYEQYF
>TRBD1|TRBJ2-7|.|TRBV6-6
TGTGCCACCTCAACAGGGGCCCACGAGCAGTACTTC
CATSTGAHEQYF
>TRBD2|TRBJ2-1|.|TRBV7-9
TGTGCCAGCAGCCTCAGGACTAGCGGGAGCCATGAGCAGTTCTTC
CASSLRTSGSHEQFF
>.|TRBJ1-1|.|TRBV7-3
TGTGCCAGCAGCTTAGGGCGGGGCGCCTCGGAAGCTTTCTTT
CASSLGRGASEAFF
>.|TRBJ2-1|.|TRBV10-3
TGTGCCATCAGTGAGTTCGGGGGCCTAGCAGGGTCCTACAATGAGCAGTTCTTC
CAISEFGGLAGSYNEQFF
>TRBD1|TRBJ2-3|.|TRBV6-5
TGTGCCAGCAGCACCCGGGACAGTGCAGATACGCAGTATTTT
CASSTRDSADTQYF
>.|TRBJ1-1|.|TRBV11-3
TGTGCCAGCAGCTTATCGGTCAATGAAGCTTTCTTT
CASSLSVNEAFF
>TRBD2|TRBJ2-1|few|TRBV5-1
TGCGCCAGCAGCTTGACTAGCGGTTCCAATGAGCAGTTCTTC
CASSLTSGSNEQFF
>.|TRBJ2-7|.|TRBV4-3
TGCGCCAGCAGCCAAGGCCACCACTCCTACGAGCAGTACTTC
CASSQGHHSYEQYF
>TRBD2|TRBJ2-1|.|TRBV4-1
TGCGCCAGCAGCCGTTCCCTAGCGGAATCATACAATGAGCAGTTCTTC
CASSRSLAESYNEQFF
>.|TRBJ2-2|.|TRBV27
TGTGCCAGCAGTTTATATTTTGGCAATGGGCTAGCCGGGGAGCTGTTTTTT
CASSLYFGNGLAGELFF
>.|TRBJ1-1|.|TRBV5-1
TGCGCCAGCAGTCAAAGAGGACCGAACACTGAAGCTTTCTTT
CASSQRGPNTEAFF
>.|TRBJ1-2|.|TRBV7-2
TGTGCCAGCAGCTTATGGGGGCGAGATAGCTATGGCTACACCTTC
CASSLWGRDSYGYTF
>TRBD2|TRBJ2-5|once|TRBV10-1
TGCGCCAGCACTAAGGGACTAGCGGGGGAAGAGACCCAGTACTTC
CASTKGLAGEETQYF